Listed below are T cell receptor beta chains from one sample, sequenced in a study of Ad26.COV2.S vaccination and SARS-CoV-2 variants. TCRdb keeps only in-frame clones here, not all; method: immunoSEQ multiplex PCR. This table holds 300,000 to 400,000 clones, about 85% found once. Sequenced here: peripheral blood, sampled in a trial of Ad26.COV2.S vaccine versus placebo. All receptors come from a person aged 18 to 65 who received the Ad26.COV2.S COVID-19 vaccine or a placebo. The CDR3 runs from the conserved cysteine through the conserved F or W. D genes are given only for firm matches. Clone size is stated in some rows and not others, as once, few, many or a class when expanded.

>15|TRBJ1-5|TRBV5-6|NA|NA
CASSMTANPGQPQHF
TGTGCCAGCAGCATGACAGCGAACCCAGGTCAGCCCCAGCATTTT
>15|TRBJ1-2|TRBV2|TRBD1|NA
CASSSGAGGGYGYTF
TGTGCCAGCAGCTCAGGGGCAGGGGGCGGCTATGGCTACACCTTC
>13|TRBJ1-2|TRBV19|TRBD1|NA
CASTGTANYGYTF
TGTGCCAGCACTGGGACAGCTAACTATGGCTACACCTTC
>14|TRBJ2-5|TRBV5-1|NA|few
CASSPEAGTKTQYF
TGCGCCAGCTCCCCTGAGGCGGGTACAAAGACCCAGTACTTC
>16|TRBJ1-5|TRBV23-1|TRBD1|NA
CASSQPGTGSNQPQHF
TGCGCCAGCAGTCAGCCCGGGACAGGGAGCAATCAGCCCCAGCATTTT
>14|TRBJ1-1|TRBV5-1|NA|once
CASSFDGGNTEAFF
TGCGCCAGCAGCTTTGACGGGGGAAACACTGAAGCTTTCTTT
>11|TRBJ2-7|TRBV24-1|NA|few
CATSDSYEQYF
TGTGCCACCAGTGACTCCTACGAGCAGTACTTC
>17|TRBJ2-5|TRBV7-3|TRBD1|NA
CASSLTAPTGGEKTQYF
TGTGCCAGCAGCTTAACGGCCCCAACAGGGGGCGAGAAGACCCAGTACTTC
>17|TRBJ1-3|TRBV11-3|TRBD1|few
CASSFRDRGFKENTIYF
TGTGCCAGCAGCTTCCGGGACAGGGGTTTCAAGGAAAACACCATATATTTT
>15|TRBJ2-7|TRBV5-1|NA|NA
CASSFLTGGAYEQYF
TGCGCCAGCAGCTTCCTGACCGGTGGGGCCTACGAGCAGTACTTC
>11|TRBJ2-5|TRBV6-5|NA|NA
CASSYLGTQYF
TGTGCCAGCAGTTACTTGGGGACCCAGTACTTC
>17|TRBJ1-5|TRBV28|TRBD1|NA
CASSLGTGGQGYQPQHF
TGTGCCAGCAGTTTAGGGACCGGGGGACAGGGTTACCAGCCCCAGCATTTT
>14|TRBJ1-4|TRBV5-6|NA|NA
CASSLTVIGEKLFF
TGTGCCAGCAGCTTGACAGTAATAGGTGAAAAACTGTTTTTT
>15|TRBJ2-3|TRBV10-1|NA|NA
CASSGWSGSTNTQYF
TGCGCCAGCAGTGGATGGAGCGGGTCCACAAATACGCAGTATTTT
>15|TRBJ2-1|TRBV24-1|NA|NA
CATSDGSRGVNEQFF
TGTGCCACCAGTGACGGTAGCAGGGGCGTGAATGAGCAGTTCTTC
>13|TRBJ2-7|TRBV6-5|NA|NA
CASSPRGYYEQYF
TGTGCCAGCAGCCCCCGGGGATATTACGAGCAGTACTTC
>14|TRBJ2-7|TRBV10-1|NA|few
CASSEAEQGYEQYF
TGCGCCAGCAGTGAAGCCGAACAGGGCTACGAGCAGTACTTC
>15|TRBJ1-2|TRBV3-1/TRBV3-2|NA|NA
CASSPEGGWNYGYTF
TGTGCCAGCAGCCCCGAGGGGGGCTGGAACTATGGCTACACCTTC
>19|TRBJ1-4|TRBV7-6|TRBD1|NA
CASSLAMGETGAINEKLFF
TGTGCCAGCAGCTTAGCGATGGGGGAGACAGGGGCCATTAATGAAAAACTGTTTTTT
>16|TRBJ1-1|TRBV11-3|NA|NA
CASSLDWVRGDTEAFF
TGTGCCAGCAGCTTGGACTGGGTAAGGGGAGACACTGAAGCTTTCTTT
>12|TRBJ1-1|TRBV7-3|NA|NA
CASSSGLSEAFF
TGTGCCAGCAGCTCTGGGCTGAGTGAAGCTTTCTTT
>13|TRBJ2-1|TRBV2|NA|NA
CASRGHFGNEQFF
TGTGCCAGCAGGGGCCACTTCGGGAATGAGCAGTTCTTC
>16|TRBJ2-5|TRBV27|TRBD2|NA
CASSPLAGGYQETQYF
TGTGCCAGCAGTCCACTAGCGGGGGGGTACCAAGAGACCCAGTACTTC
>16|TRBJ2-7|TRBV3-1/TRBV3-2|NA|NA
CASSPSPPGISYEQYF
TGTGCCAGCAGCCCCTCCCCGCCCGGGATCTCCTACGAGCAGTACTTC
>15|TRBJ2-2|TRBV29-1|TRBD1|NA
CSVEIGTGNTGELFF
TGCAGCGTTGAAATAGGGACAGGGAACACCGGGGAGCTGTTTTTT
>16|TRBJ1-2|TRBV5-1|NA|NA
CASSPTIDRRSYGYTF
TGCGCCAGCAGCCCAACGATTGACAGACGGAGCTATGGCTACACCTTC
>15|TRBJ2-7|TRBV5-6|TRBD1|NA
CASSLALYRGHEQYF
TGTGCCAGCAGCTTAGCTCTATACAGGGGGCACGAGCAGTACTTC
>14|TRBJ1-2|TRBV5-1|TRBD1|NA
CASSLTGEAYGYTF
TGCGCCAGCAGCTTGACAGGGGAGGCCTATGGCTACACCTTC
>13|TRBJ1-1|TRBV14|NA|NA
CASSQAVGAEAFF
TGTGCCAGCAGCCAAGCGGTAGGGGCTGAAGCTTTCTTT
>13|TRBJ2-3|TRBV2|NA|NA
CASSKPPGDTQYF
TGTGCCAGCAGTAAACCCCCGGGAGATACGCAGTATTTT
>13|TRBJ1-5|TRBV19|NA|NA
CASSIVPGQPQHF
TGTGCCAGTAGTATAGTTCCGGGACAGCCCCAGCATTTT
>15|TRBJ1-5|TRBV3-1/TRBV3-2|NA|NA
CASSQGGPGNQPQHF
TGTGCCAGCAGCCAAGGGGGCCCAGGGAATCAGCCCCAGCATTTT
>15|TRBJ1-1|TRBV5-1|NA|NA
CASSLTRGMNTEAFF
TGCGCCAGCAGCTTAACCAGGGGCATGAACACTGAAGCTTTCTTT
>19|TRBJ2-1|TRBV11-3|NA|NA
CASSRISSGALSSYNEQFF
TGTGCCAGCAGCCGGATCTCATCCGGCGCTCTAAGCTCCTACAATGAGCAGTTCTTC
>12|TRBJ1-1|TRBV10-1|TRBD1|NA
CASSLNRGEAFF
TGCGCCAGCAGTCTAAACAGGGGAGAAGCTTTCTTT
>14|TRBJ2-7|TRBV10-1|TRBD2|NA
CASGRGVFPYEQYF
TGCGCCTCAGGCCGGGGGGTCTTTCCCTACGAGCAGTACTTC
>14|TRBJ2-2|TRBV29-1|NA|NA
CSVDWTANTGELFF
TGCAGCGTTGACTGGACAGCCAACACCGGGGAGCTGTTTTTT
>16|TRBJ2-3|TRBV4-2|TRBD2|once
CASTPAGSGETDTQYF
TGTGCCAGCACCCCAGCAGGGAGCGGGGAAACAGATACGCAGTATTTT
>16|TRBJ1-3|TRBV23-1|TRBD1|NA
CASSHPRQGHGNTIYF
TGCGCCAGCAGTCATCCCCGACAGGGCCATGGAAACACCATATATTTT
>13|TRBJ1-2|TRBV4-1|NA|NA
CASSQQYETGYTF
TGCGCCAGCAGCCAACAATATGAGACTGGCTACACCTTC
>15|TRBJ1-2|TRBV5-1|TRBD1|NA
CASSLGQGFRYGYTF
TGCGCCAGCAGCCTGGGACAGGGTTTTAGGTATGGCTACACCTTC
>13|TRBJ1-4|TRBV3-1/TRBV3-2|NA|NA
CASSQDLGGKLFF
TGTGCCAGCAGCCAAGATTTGGGGGGTAAACTGTTTTTT
>14|TRBJ2-5|TRBV5-4|NA|NA
CASSWDSLQETQYF
TGTGCCAGCAGCTGGGACTCTCTACAAGAGACCCAGTACTTC
>12|TRBJ1-2|TRBV28|TRBD1|NA
CASTTGVYGYTF
TGTGCCAGCACCACAGGGGTCTATGGCTACACCTTC
>14|TRBJ2-3|TRBV6-4|TRBD2|NA
CASSDSGGSGTQYF
TGTGCCAGCAGTGACTCGGGGGGGAGCGGTACGCAGTATTTT
>13|TRBJ2-1|TRBV28|NA|NA
CASKEDNYNEQFF
TGTGCCAGCAAAGAGGACAACTACAATGAGCAGTTCTTC
>12|TRBJ2-3|TRBV2|NA|NA
CASSEGWDTQYF
TGTGCCAGCAGTGAAGGCTGGGATACGCAGTATTTT
>12|TRBJ2-5|TRBV6-2/TRBV6-3|TRBD1|once
CASSLQGPTQYF
TGTGCCAGCAGTTTACAGGGGCCGACCCAGTACTTC
>12|TRBJ1-2|TRBV6-5|TRBD1|NA
CASLRQGYGYTF
TGTGCCAGCCTCAGACAGGGCTATGGCTACACCTTC